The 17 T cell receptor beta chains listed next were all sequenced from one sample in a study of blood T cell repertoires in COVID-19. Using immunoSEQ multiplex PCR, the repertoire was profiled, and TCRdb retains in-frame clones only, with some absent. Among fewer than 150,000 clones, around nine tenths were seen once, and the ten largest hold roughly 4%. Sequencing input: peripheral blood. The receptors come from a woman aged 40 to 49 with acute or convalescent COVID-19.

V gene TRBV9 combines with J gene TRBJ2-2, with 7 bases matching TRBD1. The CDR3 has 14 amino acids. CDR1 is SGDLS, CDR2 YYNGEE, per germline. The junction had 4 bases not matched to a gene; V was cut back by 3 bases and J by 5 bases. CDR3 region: CASSGRQGTGELFF. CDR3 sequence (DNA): TGTGCCAGCAGCGGGAGACAGGGTACCGGGGAGCTGTTTTTT.

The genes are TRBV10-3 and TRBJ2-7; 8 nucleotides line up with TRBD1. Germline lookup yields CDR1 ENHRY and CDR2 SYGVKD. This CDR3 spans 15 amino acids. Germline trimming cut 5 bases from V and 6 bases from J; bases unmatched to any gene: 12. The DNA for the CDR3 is TGTGCCATCAGTCATTTTCTTCGACAGGGGAGCGAGCAGTACTTC. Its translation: CAISHFLRQGSEQYF.

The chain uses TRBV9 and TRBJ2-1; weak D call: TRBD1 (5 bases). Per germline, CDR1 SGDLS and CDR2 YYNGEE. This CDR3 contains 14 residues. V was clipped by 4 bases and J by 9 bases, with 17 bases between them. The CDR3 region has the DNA TGTGCCAGCAGCCCCCGAGGCAGGGTCCGTGAGCAGTTCTTC. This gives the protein CASSPRGRVREQFF. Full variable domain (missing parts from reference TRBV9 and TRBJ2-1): DSGVTQTPKHLITATGQRVTLRCSPRSGDLSVYWYQQSLDQGLQFLIQYYNGEERAKGNILERFSAQQFPDLHSELNLSSLELGDSALYFCASSPRGRVREQFFGPGTRLTVL.

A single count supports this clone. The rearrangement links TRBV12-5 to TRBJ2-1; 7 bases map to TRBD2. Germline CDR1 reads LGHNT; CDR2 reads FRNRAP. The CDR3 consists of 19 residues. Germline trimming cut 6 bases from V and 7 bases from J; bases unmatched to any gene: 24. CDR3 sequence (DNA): TGTGCTAGTGGACTCAGGTACCGACTAGCCCCTGTGACCGGTAATGAGCAGTTCTTC. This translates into CASGLRYRLAPVTGNEQFF.

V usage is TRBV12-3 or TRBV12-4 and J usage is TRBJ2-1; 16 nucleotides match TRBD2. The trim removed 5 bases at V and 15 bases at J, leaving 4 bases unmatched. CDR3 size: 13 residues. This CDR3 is CASSKGLAGGRFF. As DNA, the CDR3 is TGTGCCAGCAGTAAGGGACTAGCGGGGGGGCGGTTCTTC.

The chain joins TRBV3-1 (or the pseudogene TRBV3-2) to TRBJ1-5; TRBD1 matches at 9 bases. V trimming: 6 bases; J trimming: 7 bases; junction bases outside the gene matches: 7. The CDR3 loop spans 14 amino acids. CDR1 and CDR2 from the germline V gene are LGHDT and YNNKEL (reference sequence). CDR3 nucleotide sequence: TGTGCCAGCAGTCGGGACAGGGTCGGGCAGCCCCAGCATTTT. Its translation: CASSRDRVGQPQHF.

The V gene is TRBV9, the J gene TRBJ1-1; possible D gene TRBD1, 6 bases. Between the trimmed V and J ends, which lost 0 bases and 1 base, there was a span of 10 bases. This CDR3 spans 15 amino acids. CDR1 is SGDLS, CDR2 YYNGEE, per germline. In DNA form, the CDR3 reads TGTGCCAGCAGCGTAGTGCGGGGGGCGAACACTGAAGCTTTCTTT. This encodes CASSVVRGANTEAFF.

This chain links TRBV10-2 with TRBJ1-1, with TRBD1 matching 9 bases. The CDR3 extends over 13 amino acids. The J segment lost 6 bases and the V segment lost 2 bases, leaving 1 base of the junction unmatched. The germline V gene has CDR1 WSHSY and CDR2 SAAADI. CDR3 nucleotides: TGCGCCAGCAGTGAGGACAGGGGGGCTGAAGCTTTCTTT. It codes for CASSEDRGAEAFF.

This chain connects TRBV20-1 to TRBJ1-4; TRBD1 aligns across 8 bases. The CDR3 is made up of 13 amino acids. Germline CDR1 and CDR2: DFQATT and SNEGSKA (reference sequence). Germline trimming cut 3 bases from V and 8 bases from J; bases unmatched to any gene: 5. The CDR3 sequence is CSASISGGEKLFF. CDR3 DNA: TGCAGTGCTAGTATATCAGGGGGCGAAAAACTGTTTTTT.

The CDR3 region is CASSQTSGLAGEGEQFF. CDR3 sequence (DNA): TGCGCCAGCAGCCAAACCTCCGGACTAGCGGGAGAGGGCGAGCAGTTCTTC. This rearrangement joins TRBV4-1 to TRBJ2-1; the match to TRBD2 covers 13 bases. This CDR3 has 17 residues. CDR1 and CDR2 (germline): MGHRA, YSYEKL. Trimming removed 2 bases from V and 10 bases from J; junction bases left unmatched: 11.

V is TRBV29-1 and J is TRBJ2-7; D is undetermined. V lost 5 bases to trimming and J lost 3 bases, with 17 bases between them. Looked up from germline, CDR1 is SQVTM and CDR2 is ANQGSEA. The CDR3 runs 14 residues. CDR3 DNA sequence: TGCAGCGTTTTAAGTGGCCACACCAACTACGAGCAGTACTTC. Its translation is CSVLSGHTNYEQYF.

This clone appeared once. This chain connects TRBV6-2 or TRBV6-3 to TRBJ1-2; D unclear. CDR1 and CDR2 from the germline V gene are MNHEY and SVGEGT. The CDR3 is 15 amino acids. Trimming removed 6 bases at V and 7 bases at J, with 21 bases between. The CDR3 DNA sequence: TGTGCCAGCAGCCCTCCGGGAGGGATATCGAGTGGCTACACCTTC. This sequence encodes CASSPPGGISSGYTF.

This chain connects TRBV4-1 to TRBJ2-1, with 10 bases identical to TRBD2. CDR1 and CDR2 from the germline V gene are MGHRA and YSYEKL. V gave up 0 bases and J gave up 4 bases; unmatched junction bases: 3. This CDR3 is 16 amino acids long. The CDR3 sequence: CASSQEGGLAYNEQFF. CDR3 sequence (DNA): TGCGCCAGCAGCCAAGAGGGGGGACTAGCGTACAATGAGCAGTTCTTC.

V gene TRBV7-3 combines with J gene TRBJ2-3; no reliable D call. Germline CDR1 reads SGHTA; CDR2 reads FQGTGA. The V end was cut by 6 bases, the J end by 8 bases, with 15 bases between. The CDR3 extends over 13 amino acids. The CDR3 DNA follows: TGTGCCAGCAGTCCTCAGCCGGGTTCTACGCAGTATTTT. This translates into CASSPQPGSTQYF.

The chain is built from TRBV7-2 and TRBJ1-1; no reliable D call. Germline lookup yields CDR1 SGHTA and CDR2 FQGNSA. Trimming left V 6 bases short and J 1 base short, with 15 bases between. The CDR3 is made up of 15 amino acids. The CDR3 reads CASSSRNWANTEAFF. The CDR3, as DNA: TGTGCCAGCAGTTCTCGGAACTGGGCGAACACTGAAGCTTTCTTT.

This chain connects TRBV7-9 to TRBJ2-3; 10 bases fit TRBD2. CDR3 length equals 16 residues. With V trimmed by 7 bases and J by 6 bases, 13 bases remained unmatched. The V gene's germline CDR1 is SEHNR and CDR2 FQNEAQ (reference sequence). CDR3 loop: CASTHPLAGAGDTQYF. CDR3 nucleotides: TGTGCCAGCACCCACCCCCTAGCGGGGGCTGGGGATACGCAGTATTTT.

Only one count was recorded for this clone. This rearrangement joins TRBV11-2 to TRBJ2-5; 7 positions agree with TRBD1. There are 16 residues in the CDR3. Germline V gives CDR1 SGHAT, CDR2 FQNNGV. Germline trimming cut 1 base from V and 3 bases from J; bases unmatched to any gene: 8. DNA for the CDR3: TGTGCCAGCAGCTTAGCCTACCGACAGGGCAAAGAGACCCAGTACTTC. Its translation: CASSLAYRQGKETQYF.